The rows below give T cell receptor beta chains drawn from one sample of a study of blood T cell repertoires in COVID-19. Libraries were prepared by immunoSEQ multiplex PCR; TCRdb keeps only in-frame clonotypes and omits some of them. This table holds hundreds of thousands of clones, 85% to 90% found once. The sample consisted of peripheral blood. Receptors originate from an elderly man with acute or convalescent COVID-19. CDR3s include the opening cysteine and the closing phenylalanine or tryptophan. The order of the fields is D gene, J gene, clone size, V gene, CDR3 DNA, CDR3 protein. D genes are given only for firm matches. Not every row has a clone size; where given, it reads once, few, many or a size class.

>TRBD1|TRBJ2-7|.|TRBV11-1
TGTGCCAGCAGCTTAAGCCGGGACAGGGGGCCCTACGAGCAGTACTTC
CASSLSRDRGPYEQYF
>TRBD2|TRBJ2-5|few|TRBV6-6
TGTGCCAGCAGTTACTCGGGACTAGCGGTTGAGACCCAGTACTTC
CASSYSGLAVETQYF
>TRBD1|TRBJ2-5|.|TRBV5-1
TGCGCCAGCAGCTCAGGGGACAGTCAAGAGACCCAGTACTTC
CASSSGDSQETQYF
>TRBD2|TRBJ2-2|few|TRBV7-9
TGTGCCAGCAGCCCTATAGCGGGGACGAACACCGGGGAGCTGTTTTTT
CASSPIAGTNTGELFF
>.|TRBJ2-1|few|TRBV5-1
TGCGCCAGCAGCATTGAGTATGAGCAGTTCTTC
CASSIEYEQFF
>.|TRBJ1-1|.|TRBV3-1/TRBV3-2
TGTGCCAGCAGCCTCTCAAGGGGGAGCACTGAAGCTTTCTTT
CASSLSRGSTEAFF
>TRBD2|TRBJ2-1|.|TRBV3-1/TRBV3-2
TGTGCCAGCAGCCCCGAGGCCGGGCGGGAGAAGTGTTATGAGCAGTTCTTC
CASSPEAGREKCYEQFF
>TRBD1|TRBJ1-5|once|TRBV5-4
TGTGCCAGCAGCGACCGGGACAGGGGGCAGCCCCAGCATTTT
CASSDRDRGQPQHF
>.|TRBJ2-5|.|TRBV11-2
TGTGCCAGCGCCTATGGGAGAGAAGAGACCCAGTACTTC
CASAYGREETQYF
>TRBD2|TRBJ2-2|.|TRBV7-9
TGTGCCAGCAGCTTAGGACTAGCGGGGTTCAACACCGGGGAGCTGTTTTTT
CASSLGLAGFNTGELFF
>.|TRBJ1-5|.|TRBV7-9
TGTGCCAGCAGCTTGGCAGGAATGGGCAATCAGCCCCAGCATTTT
CASSLAGMGNQPQHF
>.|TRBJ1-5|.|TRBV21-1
TGTGCCAGCAGCAAAGATGGGACAGGGGTTTATAGCAATCAGCCCCAGCATTTT
CASSKDGTGVYSNQPQHF
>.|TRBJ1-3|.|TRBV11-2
TGTGCCAGCAGCTTAGCAGGAAACACCATATATTTT
CASSLAGNTIYF
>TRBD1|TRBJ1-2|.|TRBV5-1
TGCGCCAGCAGCGCCACAGGGGGCATGGAGTATGGCTACACCTTC
CASSATGGMEYGYTF
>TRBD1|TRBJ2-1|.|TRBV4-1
TGCGCCAGCAGCCAAGTTGCAGGGGGCTATGAGCAGTTCTTC
CASSQVAGGYEQFF
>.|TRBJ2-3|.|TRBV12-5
TGTGCTAGTGGTTTGGGCGGTAGCACAGATACGCAGTATTTT
CASGLGGSTDTQYF
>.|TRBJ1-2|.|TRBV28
TGTGCCAGTCATCAAAACTATGGCTACACCTTC
CASHQNYGYTF
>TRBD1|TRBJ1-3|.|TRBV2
TGTGCCAGCAGCGGGACAGGGGTAAACACCATATATTTT
CASSGTGVNTIYF
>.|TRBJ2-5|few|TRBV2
TGTGCCAGCAGTGAGGGACTCGACGGGACCCAGTACTTC
CASSEGLDGTQYF
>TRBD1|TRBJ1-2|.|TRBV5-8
TGTGCCAGCAGTCGACCCGGGACAGGGACCAAAGGCTACACCTTC
CASSRPGTGTKGYTF
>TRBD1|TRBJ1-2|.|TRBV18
TGTGCCAGCTCACCCCCCATAGGTCGGGACAGCCTCTACACCTTC
CASSPPIGRDSLYTF
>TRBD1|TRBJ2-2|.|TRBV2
TGTGCCAGCAGTGAAAGAGGGGGCACGAACACCGGGGAGCTGTTTTTT
CASSERGGTNTGELFF
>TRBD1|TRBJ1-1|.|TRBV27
TGTGCCAGCAGTTTAACCAGGGGGTGGGGAGCTGAAGCTTTCTTT
CASSLTRGWGAEAFF
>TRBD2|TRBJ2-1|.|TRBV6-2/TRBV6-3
TGTGCCAGCAGCCCGGGACTAGCGGGAAGCTACAATGAGCAGTTCTTC
CASSPGLAGSYNEQFF
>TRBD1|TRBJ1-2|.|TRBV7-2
TGTGCCAGCAGGATGACAGGGGGTAACTATGGCTACACCTTC
CASRMTGGNYGYTF
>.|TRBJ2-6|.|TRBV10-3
TGTGCCATCAGTGAGAGAGGTTCAGGGGCCAACGTCCTGACTTTC
CAISERGSGANVLTF
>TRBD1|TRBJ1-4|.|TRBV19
TGTGCCAGTAGAAAATTGGGGACAGGGCAGGGTGAAAAACTGTTTTTT
CASRKLGTGQGEKLFF
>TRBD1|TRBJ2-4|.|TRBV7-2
TGTGCCAGCAGCTTCGACAGGGTATCCAAAAACATTCAGTACTTC
CASSFDRVSKNIQYF
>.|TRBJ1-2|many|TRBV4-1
TGCGCCAGCAGCCAAGATCAGGGGATATCCTATGGCTACACCTTC
CASSQDQGISYGYTF
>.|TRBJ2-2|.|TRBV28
TGTGCCAGCAGTTTTGGGCCAATCAAGATTTTT
CASSFGPIKIF
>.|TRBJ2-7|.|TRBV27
TGTGCCAGCAGTTTTGCCGGAGTCGGGGCCTACGAGCAGTACTTC
CASSFAGVGAYEQYF